This T cell receptor beta chain comes out of a study of blood T cells in healthy people across ages. Study results and caveats: Total diversity from one million sequenced T cells was likely underestimated. Per million T cells, TCR beta diversity dropped roughly linearly as age increased.

Sample-barcoded 5' priming and a J-beta primer mix drove a second PCR of 7 to 11 cycles. Tagging of each cDNA molecule was performed by a template-switch adaptor with 12 random nucleotides. One entry per CDR3 protein results from TCRdb running MiXCR on the 5' RACE reads. Of about 1.1 million distinct CDR3 sequences listed, more than 30% are singletons. CDR1 and CDR2 from the germline V gene are SGHDT and YYEEEE. CDR3 length equals 16 residues. With regard to this clonotype: Its cognate antigen is unknown. One end of the junction does not line up with germline, which may come from a read error.

The sequencing sample was made of blood. This sequence joins TRBV5-6 and TRBJ1-1, with TRBD1 as a possible D gene (6 bases). This receptor was obtained from a man aged 18 to 30 in good health. The CDR3 DNA reads as TGTGCCAGCAGCTTGGCCTCACAGGGATTATTCACTGAAGTTTTCTTT. It translates to CASSLASQGLFTEVFF.